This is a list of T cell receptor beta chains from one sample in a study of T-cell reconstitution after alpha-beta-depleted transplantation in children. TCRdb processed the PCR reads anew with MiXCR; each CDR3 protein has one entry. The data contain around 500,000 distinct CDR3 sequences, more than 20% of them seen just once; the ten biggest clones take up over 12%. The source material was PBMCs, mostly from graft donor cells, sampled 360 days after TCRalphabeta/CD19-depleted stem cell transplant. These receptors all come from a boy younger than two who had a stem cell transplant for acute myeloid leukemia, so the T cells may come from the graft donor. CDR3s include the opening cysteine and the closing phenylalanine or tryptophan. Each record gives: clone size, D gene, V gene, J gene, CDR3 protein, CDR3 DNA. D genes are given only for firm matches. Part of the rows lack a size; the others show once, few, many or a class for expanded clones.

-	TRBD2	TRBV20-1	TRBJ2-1	CSASRLAVISYNEQFF	TGCAGTGCTAGTCGGCTAGCGGTGATCTCCTACAATGAGCAGTTCTTC
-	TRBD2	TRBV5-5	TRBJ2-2	CASSLVQGGGGELFF	TGTGCCAGCAGCTTGGTGCAGGGCGGGGGCGGGGAGCTGTTTTTT
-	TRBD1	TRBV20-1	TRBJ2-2	CSAQGAPTGELFF	TGCAGTGCACAGGGGGCACCGACCGGGGAGCTGTTTTTT
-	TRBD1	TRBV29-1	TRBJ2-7	CSASGTGNTYEQYF	TGCAGCGCTTCCGGGACAGGGAACACCTACGAGCAGTACTTC
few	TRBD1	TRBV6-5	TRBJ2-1	CASSYFTGTGYNEQFF	TGTGCCAGCAGTTACTTTACCGGGACAGGGTACAATGAGCAGTTCTTC
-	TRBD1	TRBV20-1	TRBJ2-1	CSAIRTGGREQFF	TGCAGTGCTATCAGGACAGGGGGGCGCGAGCAGTTCTTC
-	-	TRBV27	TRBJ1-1	CASTQGGNTEAFF	TGTGCCAGCACCCAAGGGGGGAACACTGAAGCTTTCTTT
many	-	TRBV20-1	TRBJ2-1	CSARGTVLDEQFF	TGCAGTGCTAGGGGGACCGTTCTCGATGAGCAGTTCTTC
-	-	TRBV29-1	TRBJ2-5	CSVESPDRAYQETQYF	TGCAGCGTTGAATCCCCGGACAGAGCTTATCAAGAGACCCAGTACTTC
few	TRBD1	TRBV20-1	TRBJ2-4	CSAWTGLYIQYF	TGCAGTGCCTGGACAGGGCTGTACATTCAGTACTTC
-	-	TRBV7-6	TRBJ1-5	CASSNRENQPQHF	TGTGCCAGCAGCAACAGGGAAAATCAGCCCCAGCATTTT
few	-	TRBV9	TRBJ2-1	CASSEGGDEQFF	TGTGCCAGCAGCGAGGGGGGCGATGAGCAGTTCTTC
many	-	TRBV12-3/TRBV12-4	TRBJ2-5	CASSYAPQETQYF	TGTGCCAGCAGTTATGCCCCGCAAGAGACCCAGTACTTC
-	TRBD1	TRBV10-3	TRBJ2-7	CAISVSSGGRSYEQYF	TGTGCCATCAGTGTTTCTTCAGGGGGCAGATCCTACGAGCAGTACTTC
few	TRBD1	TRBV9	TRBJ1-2	CASSGGDRGNYGYTF	TGTGCCAGCAGCGGGGGGGACAGGGGTAACTATGGCTACACCTTC
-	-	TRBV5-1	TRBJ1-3	CASSGTGTPADTIYF	TGCGCCAGCAGCGGAACCGGGACTCCTGCGGACACCATATATTTT
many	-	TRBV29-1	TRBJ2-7	CSVSFQDISYEQYF	TGCAGCGTTAGTTTCCAGGACATTTCCTACGAGCAGTACTTC
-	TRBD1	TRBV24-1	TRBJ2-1	CATSDPETGSSYNEQFF	TGTGCCACCAGTGATCCCGAGACAGGGAGCTCCTACAATGAGCAGTTCTTC
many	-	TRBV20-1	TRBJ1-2	CSASRVRGYTF	TGCAGTGCTAGCCGGGTTCGTGGCTACACCTTC
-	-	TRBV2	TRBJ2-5	CASSATLETQYF	TGTGCCAGCAGTGCCACGTTGGAGACCCAGTACTTC
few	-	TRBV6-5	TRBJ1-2	CASSYQGEAYGYTF	TGTGCCAGCAGTTACCAAGGGGAGGCTTATGGCTACACCTTC
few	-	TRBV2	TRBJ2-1	CASKLSGAGEQFF	TGTGCCAGCAAATTATCAGGGGCAGGGGAGCAGTTCTTC
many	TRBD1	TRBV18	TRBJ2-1	CASSPRTGDEQFF	TGTGCCAGCTCACCACGGACAGGGGACGAGCAGTTCTTC
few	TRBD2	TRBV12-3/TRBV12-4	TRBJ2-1	CASSLSSRGVQENEQFF	TGTGCCAGCAGTTTGTCCTCGCGGGGGGTACAGGAGAATGAGCAGTTCTTC
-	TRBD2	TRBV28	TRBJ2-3	CASSLWPSGGIRTDTQYF	TGTGCCAGCAGTTTATGGCCTAGCGGGGGGATTCGCACAGATACGCAGTATTTT
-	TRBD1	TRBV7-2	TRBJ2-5	CASSLKFRGETQYF	TGTGCCAGCAGCTTAAAGTTCAGGGGGGAGACCCAGTACTTC
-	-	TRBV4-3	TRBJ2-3	CASSQDSQITDTQYF	TGCGCCAGCAGCCAAGATTCACAGATCACAGATACGCAGTATTTT
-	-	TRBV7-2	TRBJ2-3	CASSLGSGSTDTQYF	TGTGCCAGCAGCTTGGGAAGCGGGTCCACAGATACGCAGTATTTT
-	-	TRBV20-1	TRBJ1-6	CSARSGRDSPLHF	TGCAGTGCTAGAAGTGGTAGGGATTCACCCCTCCACTTT
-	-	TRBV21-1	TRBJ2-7	CASSYRLAGVTYEQYF	TGTGCCAGCAGCTACCGACTAGCGGGGGTTACCTACGAGCAGTACTTC
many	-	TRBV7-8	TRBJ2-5	CASSLSGYGETQYF	TGTGCCAGCAGCTTATCAGGGTACGGAGAGACCCAGTACTTC
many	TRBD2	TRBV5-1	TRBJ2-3	CASSSGTSGNTDTQYF	TGCGCCAGCAGCTCCGGGACTAGCGGGAACACAGATACGCAGTATTTT
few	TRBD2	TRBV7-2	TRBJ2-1	CASSRRLAELGEQFF	TGTGCCAGCAGCCGTAGACTAGCGGAGCTCGGAGAGCAGTTCTTC
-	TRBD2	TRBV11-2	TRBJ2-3	CASSQRAGGPGHTQYF	TGTGCCAGCAGTCAACGAGCGGGGGGGCCCGGCCATACGCAGTATTTT
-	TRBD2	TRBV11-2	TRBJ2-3	CASSYGLAGGWPLSTDTQYF	TGTGCCAGCAGCTATGGACTAGCGGGGGGCTGGCCCCTAAGCACAGATACGCAGTATTTT
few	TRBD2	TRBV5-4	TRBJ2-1	CAPSREGFNEQFF	TGTGCCCCGAGCCGGGAGGGATTTAATGAGCAGTTCTTC
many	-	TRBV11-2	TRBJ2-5	CASSLEEGWESTQETQYF	TGTGCCAGCAGCTTAGAGGAGGGATGGGAGAGTACACAAGAGACCCAGTACTTC
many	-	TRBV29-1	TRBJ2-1	CSVELVEQFF	TGCAGCGTTGAGCTTGTTGAGCAGTTCTTC
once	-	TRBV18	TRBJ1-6	CASSPLAGSSSYNSPLHF	TGTGCCAGCTCACCTCTCGCCGGGTCGAGCTCCTATAATTCACCCCTCCACTTT
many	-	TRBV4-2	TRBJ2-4	CASSQDGPRNIQYF	TGTGCCAGCAGCCAAGATGGGCCCCGGAACATTCAGTACTTC